This T cell receptor (beta chain) was profiled in a study of T cell repertoires in cytomegalovirus infection. As for the study in general: Indications came from public TCR beta signatures; they pointed to CMV infection and to a matching HLA type. Study results and limitations: The ex vivo response showed dominance by HLA-C-restricted CMV-specific TCR beta clonotypes.

One entry per CDR3 protein results from TCRdb running MiXCR on the reads. The profile shows over 250,000 distinct CDR3 sequences, roughly 24% of them singletons. The length of the CDR3 is 16 residues. V lost 2 bases and J lost 4, with 17 bases in between. Germline V gives CDR1 SQVTM, CDR2 ANQGSEA. About this clonotype itself: Its cognate antigen is unknown.

The chain couples TRBV29-1 to TRBJ1-4, with D possibly TRBD1 on 6 matching bases. The sample consisted of PBMCs. This clonotype originated in a human donor in good health (CMV status not recorded). Some clones in this sample may be carry-over from other donors' samples. The CDR3 nucleotides read TGCAGCGTTGAATTGGGACAATCCCCCTATAATGAAAAACTGTTTTTT. Amino acid sequence: CSVELGQSPYNEKLFF.